The 27 T cell receptor beta chains presented below share a single source sample, sequenced in a study of brain metastases from non-small cell lung cancer. Using immunoSEQ multiplex PCR, the repertoire was profiled, and TCRdb retains in-frame clones only, with some absent. The profile shows over 700 clones, approximately 87% of them singletons. Sequenced: tumor-adjacent normal tissue. The receptors were gathered from a donor at least 40 years old with non-small cell lung cancer.

The rearrangement uses TRBV4-2 and TRBJ1-1, with 7 bases matching TRBD1. The CDR3 totals 16 residues. The V and J ends lost 5 bases and 4 bases, in that order; junction bases with no gene match: 13. Germline V gene lookup returns CDR1 LGHNA and CDR2 YNFKEQ. The CDR3 sequence is CASSAIGTERTTEAFF. The CDR3 nucleotides read TGTGCCAGCAGCGCTATTGGGACAGAGCGGACCACTGAAGCTTTCTTT.

V and J are TRBV27 and TRBJ2-5; D not certain. The CDR3 loop spans 16 amino acids. Per the germline V gene, CDR1 is MNHEY and CDR2 is SMNVEV (reference sequence). V was trimmed by 6 bases and J by 3 bases, leaving 20 bases between them. In DNA, the CDR3 is TGTGCCAGCAGACCGGGCCCTAAATCCTTTGAAGAGACCCAGTACTTC. Its protein is CASRPGPKSFEETQYF.

V usage is TRBV6-2 or TRBV6-3 and J usage is TRBJ2-2, with 10 positions matching TRBD2. The V and J ends lost 5 bases and 3 bases, in that order; junction bases with no gene match: 6. The germline V gene has CDR1 MNHEY and CDR2 SVGEGT. The CDR3 length is 16 residues. CDR3 nucleotide sequence: TGTGCCAGCAGTGGCCTAGCGGGGGCCCACACCGGGGAGCTGTTTTTT. Translated: CASSGLAGAHTGELFF.

This clone appeared once. The chain has TRBV19 and TRBJ2-5, with a tentative D call TRBD1 (5 bases). This CDR3 comprises 12 residues. The germline V gene encodes CDR1 LNHDA and CDR2 SQIVND (reference sequence). With 4 bases removed from V and 2 bases from J, the gap between germline ends came to 5 bases. In nucleotides, the CDR3 is TGTGCCAGTAGTAACAGGCAAGAGACCCAGTACTTC. Amino acid sequence: CASSNRQETQYF.

The V and J genes are TRBV28 and TRBJ1-5; D is uncertain. Germline V gives CDR1 MDHEN, CDR2 SYDVKM. The germline V and J ends were trimmed by 2 bases and 1 base, with 15 bases remaining between them. This CDR3 has 17 residues. The CDR3: CASSLGITIGSNQPQHF. DNA for the CDR3: TGTGCCAGCAGTTTAGGCATCACAATAGGGAGCAATCAGCCCCAGCATTTT.

This sequence joins TRBV6-5 and TRBJ2-3; D ambiguous. The V gene lost 2 bases and the J gene lost 0 bases, with 6 bases spanning the gap. The V gene's germline CDR1 is MNHEY and CDR2 SVGAGI. The CDR3 is 14 residues long. The CDR3 sequence is CASSYSPSTDTQYF. CDR3 bases: TGTGCCAGCAGTTACAGCCCTAGCACAGATACGCAGTATTTT.

With regard to this clone: Other DNA sequences in the same sample also yield this CDR3. V is TRBV28 and J is TRBJ1-2; a weak D match, TRBD1 (6 bases). The CDR3 covers 14 residues. Trimming left V 7 bases short and J 8 bases short, with 20 bases between. The germline V gene encodes CDR1 MDHEN and CDR2 SYDVKM. The CDR3 reads CASIGDNLRVGYTF. The DNA of the CDR3 is TGTGCCAGCATTGGGGACAACCTCCGGGTAGGCTACACCTTC.

The chain couples TRBV7-2 to TRBJ2-7, with 9 bases lining up with TRBD2. There are 20 residues in the CDR3. The V and J ends lost 0 bases and 2 bases, in that order; junction bases with no gene match: 17. CDR1 and CDR2 (germline): SGHTA, FQGNSA. CDR3 nucleotide sequence: TGTGCCAGCAGCTTAGCGCCAGGGGTAGCGGGGGCCGCGGCAGCCTACGAGCAGTACTTC. Amino acids: CASSLAPGVAGAAAAYEQYF.

The rearrangement joins TRBV15 to TRBJ1-5, with D unresolved. The ends were cut back, 1 base at V and 0 bases at J, with 4 bases in the middle. The germline V gene has CDR1 LNHNV and CDR2 YYDKDF (reference sequence). The CDR3 loop spans 14 amino acids. CDR3 nucleotide sequence: TGTGCCACCAGCAGAGCCGTTAGCAATCAGCCCCAGCATTTT. As protein: CATSRAVSNQPQHF. The complete variable domain, with remaining parts taken from reference TRBV15 and TRBJ1-5, reads DAMVIQNPRYQVTQFGKPVTLSCSQTLNHNVMYWYQQKSSQAPKLLFHYYDKDFNNEADTPDNFQSRRPNTSFCFLDIRSPGLGDTAMYLCATSRAVSNQPQHFGDGTRLSIL.

Remarks on this clone: This same CDR3 is encoded by further DNA sequences in the sample. The chain links TRBV4-2 to TRBJ1-2; D perhaps matches TRBD1 (6 bases). The CDR3 has 15 residues. Germline lookup yields CDR1 LGHNA and CDR2 YNFKEQ. Trimming removed 3 bases at V and 4 bases at J, with 15 bases between. CDR3 sequence reads: CASSHIGTGAYGYTF. The CDR3 coding sequence is TGTGCCAGCAGCCACATCGGGACGGGGGCCTATGGCTACACCTTC.

The gene calls are TRBV10-3 and TRBJ2-7; D unresolved. CDR3 length: 16 residues. V lost 7 bases to trimming and J lost 1 base, with 20 bases between them. Per germline, CDR1 ENHRY and CDR2 SYGVKD. The CDR3 reads CAITFGPGSESYEQYF. CDR3 sequence (DNA): TGTGCCATCACATTCGGTCCAGGAAGTGAATCCTACGAGCAGTACTTC.

A few counts support this clone. Other nucleotide sequences from this sample produce the same CDR3. The chain recombines TRBV6-5 with TRBJ2-7, with no clear D. Germline values: CDR1 MNHEY, CDR2 SVGAGI. The germline V and J ends were trimmed by 3 bases and 0 bases, with 9 bases remaining between them. The CDR3 covers 14 residues. The CDR3 spells CASSYPPSSYEQYF. DNA for the CDR3: TGTGCCAGCAGTTATCCCCCCAGCTCCTACGAGCAGTACTTC.

The V gene is TRBV10-2, the J gene TRBJ2-2, with TRBD1 matching over 10 bases. V gave up 8 bases and J gave up 4 bases; unmatched junction bases: 7. CDR3 length: 15 amino acids. Germline V CDR1 and CDR2: WSHSY, SAAADI. The CDR3 nucleotides read TGCGCCAGCCGACAGGGGGCGCGAGGCACCGGGGAGCTGTTTTTT. Its protein product is CASRQGARGTGELFF.

V is TRBV4-3 and J is TRBJ2-1; TRBD2 is a possible D gene (5 bases). The CDR3 is made up of 16 amino acids. Trimming cost V 0 bases and J 4 bases, with 13 bases left between them. CDR1 LGHNA and CDR2 YSLEER come from the germline V gene. The CDR3 is CASSQEFLASYNEQFF. The CDR3 DNA sequence: TGCGCCAGCAGCCAAGAATTTCTAGCATCGTACAATGAGCAGTTCTTC.

The rearrangement uses TRBV7-2 and TRBJ2-7; D not resolved. Trimming removed 5 bases from V and 2 bases from J, with 16 bases in between. The length of the CDR3 is 15 residues. CDR1 is SGHTA, CDR2 FQGNSA, per germline. The CDR3 reads CASSRRTEPTYEQYF. The CDR3 coding sequence is TGTGCCAGCAGCAGAAGGACCGAGCCCACCTACGAGCAGTACTTC.

The chain links TRBV30 to TRBJ2-5, with a tentative D call TRBD2 (6 bases). V was shortened by 2 bases and J by 1 base, with 8 bases between the two germline ends. The CDR3 contains 13 residues. The germline gives CDR1 GTSNPN, CDR2 SVGIG (reference sequence). CDR3 DNA sequence: TGTGCCTGGAGTAGGGACTTCCAAGAGACCCAGTACTTC. Amino acids: CAWSRDFQETQYF.

This chain links TRBV7-6 with TRBJ2-7, with 7 bases aligning to TRBD1. Looked up from germline, CDR1 is SGHVS and CDR2 is FNYEAQ. With 5 bases clipped from V and 1 base from J, the junction kept 8 bases outside the gene matches. The CDR3 runs 15 residues. The CDR3, as DNA: TGTGCCAGCAGCCTAAGGTCGACAGGGTCCTACGAGCAGTACTTC. This codes for CASSLRSTGSYEQYF.

V and J are TRBV6-2 or TRBV6-3 and TRBJ2-2; TRBD1 might be the D (5 bases). Trimming removed 4 bases from V and 4 bases from J, with 16 bases in between. Germline V CDR1 and CDR2: MNHEY, SVGEGT. The length of the CDR3 is 16 residues. In DNA, the CDR3 is TGTGCCAGCAGTTTTATCAGGGTAGAGGTCACCGGGGAGCTGTTTTTT. Amino acid sequence: CASSFIRVEVTGELFF.

Concerning this clone itself: One end of the junction varies from germline; a read error may be responsible. The rearrangement links TRBV30 to TRBJ1-4, with TRBD1 matching over 8 bases. Per germline, CDR1 GTSNPN and CDR2 SVGIG (reference sequence). The CDR3 totals 14 residues. This chain's CDR3 is CAWSEGQGARKLFF. The CDR3 DNA follows: TGTGCCTGGAGTGAGGGGCAGGGGGCTAGGAAACTATTTTTT.

The genes are TRBV5-5 and TRBJ1-2; no definite D call. Germline V gene lookup returns CDR1 SGHKS and CDR2 YYEKEE (reference sequence). The CDR3 is 14 residues long. Trimming removed 1 base from V and 2 bases from J, with 9 bases in between. CDR3 sequence: CASSLYLHNYGYTF. The CDR3 DNA reads TGTGCCAGCAGCTTGTATCTGCACAACTATGGCTACACCTTC.

The chain is built from TRBV15 and TRBJ1-5, with a tentative D call TRBD1 (5 bases). The CDR3 extends over 14 amino acids. CDR1 LNHNV and CDR2 YYDKDF come from the germline V gene (reference sequence). With 1 base removed from V and 5 bases from J, the gap between germline ends came to 9 bases. The CDR3 nucleotides read TGTGCCACCAGCAGAGGGGACCCCGATCAGCCCCAGCATTTT. Protein sequence: CATSRGDPDQPQHF. The full variable domain, rest sourced from reference TRBV15 and TRBJ1-5, is DAMVIQNPRYQVTQFGKPVTLSCSQTLNHNVMYWYQQKSSQAPKLLFHYYDKDFNNEADTPDNFQSRRPNTSFCFLDIRSPGLGDTAMYLCATSRGDPDQPQHFGDGTRLSIL.

This clone was counted a single time. The rearrangement links TRBV5-1 to TRBJ2-6; no firm D call. V lost 3 bases, J lost 4 bases, and 14 bases lay in between. The CDR3 has 16 residues. Germline CDR1 reads SGHRS; CDR2 reads YFSETQ. In DNA form, the CDR3 reads TGCGCCAGCAGCTGGGTAACTGTTCAGGGGGCCAACGTCCTGACTTTC. Translating it yields CASSWVTVQGANVLTF.

The genes are TRBV14 and TRBJ1-4, with TRBD1 as a possible D gene (5 bases). Germline-derived CDR1 and CDR2 are SGHDN and FVKESK. CDR3 size: 15 residues. Trimming cost V 1 base and J 7 bases, with 13 bases left between them. This CDR3 reads CASSQVAGFGEKLFF. In DNA form, the CDR3 reads TGTGCCAGCAGCCAAGTGGCAGGGTTCGGTGAAAAACTGTTTTTT.

The CDR3 DNA reads TGTGCCAGCAGCCCCGAGGGGCATCAGCCCCAGCATTTT. It translates to CASSPEGHQPQHF. The V call is TRBV6-6, the J call TRBJ1-5, with a possible D match to TRBD1 (5 bases). The length of the CDR3 is 13 residues. V gave up 6 bases and J gave up 5 bases, with 11 bases separating them. Per germline, CDR1 MNHNY and CDR2 SVGAGI (reference sequence).

The rearrangement links TRBV27 to TRBJ2-7; the D is unclear. CDR1 MNHEY and CDR2 SMNVEV come from the germline V gene (reference sequence). The germline V and J ends were trimmed by 8 bases and 0 bases, with 8 bases remaining between them. The CDR3 loop spans 12 amino acids. The CDR3 DNA sequence: TGTGCCAGCGCAATTAGCTCCTACGAGCAGTACTTC. Encoded protein: CASAISSYEQYF.

The V call is TRBV4-3, the J call TRBJ1-2; D is possibly TRBD1 (5 bases). The length of the CDR3 is 12 residues. CDR1 LGHNA and CDR2 YSLEER come from the germline V gene. V lost 0 bases, J lost 10 bases, and 9 bases lay in between. The CDR3 region has the DNA TGCGCCAGCAGCCAAGAAAGGGGAGCCTACACCTTC. Encoded protein: CASSQERGAYTF.

This clone came up a few times. The rearrangement uses TRBV6-5 and TRBJ2-2; 9 bases agree with TRBD1. Trimming cost V 6 bases and J 0 bases; bases outside gene matches: 2. The CDR3 has 15 residues. Germline loops: CDR1 MNHEY, CDR2 SVGAGI. The CDR3 reads CASRRQGANTGELFF. Written as DNA, the CDR3 is TGTGCCAGCAGGAGACAGGGGGCGAACACCGGGGAGCTGTTTTTT.